This T cell receptor beta chain was recorded in a study of early T cells in non-severe SARS-CoV-2 infection. The CDR3 is 15 residues long. Germline-derived CDR1 and CDR2 are SGHDN and FVKESK. The ends lost 3 bases at V and 1 base at J; junction bases unmatched: 5. Each cDNA molecule carried a unique molecular identifier. TCRdb reprocessed the 5' RACE reads with MiXCR, giving one entry per CDR3 protein. The sample has around 82,000 distinct CDR3 sequences; about 15% are singletons. This clonotype was detected a few times. The rearrangement uses TRBV14 and TRBJ1-1; 7 nucleotides match TRBD1. The receptor comes from an adult who was a healthcare worker with PCR-confirmed SARS-CoV-2 infection or an uninfected control (not recorded which). Sequencing was done on a sample of whole blood. The CDR3 is CASSQQGVGNTEAFF. Written as DNA, the CDR3 is TGTGCCAGCAGCCAGCAGGGGGTCGGGAACACTGAAGCTTTCTTT.